The present TCR beta chain was sequenced within a study of OX40 agonist ivuxolimab in advanced cancers. Measured with immunoSEQ multiplex PCR; TCRdb has only the in-frame clones, and not every one. The sample gives tens of thousands of clones, over 85% of which show up once; around 6% is in the top ten. Of note for this clone: Its specificity is not known.

Study results and caveats: CD4+ and CD8+ T cells in blood underwent clonal expansion by week 6 at 0.1 to 3.0 mg/kg.

The V end was cut by 0 bases, the J end by 8 bases, with 10 bases between. Germline V lookup: CDR1 SGHTA, CDR2 FQGNSA. This CDR3 comprises 13 residues. The TCR sequence derives from an adult with an advanced solid tumor such as melanoma, head and neck, liver or kidney cancer. J is TRBJ1-2 and V is TRBV7-2; D is uncertain. The sample in question was CD4+ or CD8+ T cells sorted from blood, obtained in a trial of the OX40 agonist ivuxolimab. CDR3 residues: CASSLAEGRGYTF. The CDR3 region has the DNA TGTGCCAGCAGCTTAGCCGAGGGCCGAGGCTACACCTTC.